These T cell receptor beta chains were read from a single sample in a study of cytomegalovirus exposure and HLA in healthy donors. Sequencing was performed with immunoSEQ multiplex PCR; in TCRdb, only in-frame clones are kept and a portion is missing. The top ten hold around 6.6% of the sample, which has 150,000 to 180,000 clones, roughly 80% seen once. Sequencing was performed on PBMCs. These receptors originate from a woman in her forties or fifties in good health and CMV-seropositive. The CDR3 runs from the conserved cysteine through the conserved F or W. The order of the fields is J gene, D gene, V gene, clone size, CDR3 protein, CDR3 DNA. D genes are given only for firm matches. Size is omitted from some rows. Given values are once, few, many or a class for expanded clones.

TRBJ2-2 | NA | TRBV7-2 | NA | CASSGGVLGSTGELFF | TGTGCCAGCAGCGGAGGAGTATTAGGAAGCACCGGGGAGCTGTTTTTT
TRBJ1-1 | NA | TRBV28 | once | CASSFYRKNTEAFF | TGTGCCAGCAGTTTCTACAGGAAGAACACTGAAGCTTTCTTT
TRBJ1-5 | TRBD1 | TRBV19 | NA | CASSTTGGVQPQHF | TGTGCCAGTAGTACGACAGGGGGAGTTCAGCCCCAGCATTTT
TRBJ2-2 | NA | TRBV5-1 | NA | CASSRTENTGELFF | TGCGCCAGCAGCCGGACAGAAAACACCGGGGAGCTGTTTTTT
TRBJ1-1 | TRBD1 | TRBV29-1 | NA | CSVYNVPGQIEAFF | TGCAGCGTTTATAATGTCCCGGGACAGATTGAAGCTTTCTTT
TRBJ2-7 | TRBD1 | TRBV9 | NA | CASSVGTAASYEQYF | TGTGCCAGCAGCGTGGGGACAGCTGCTTCCTACGAGCAGTACTTC
TRBJ2-1 | TRBD2 | TRBV2 | NA | CASSPPGWGEGNEQFF | TGTGCCAGCAGCCCCCCAGGGTGGGGGGAGGGGAATGAGCAGTTCTTC
TRBJ1-5 | NA | TRBV10-3 | NA | CAAGSPGGQPQHF | TGTGCCGCGGGCTCTCCGGGCGGTCAGCCCCAGCATTTT
TRBJ1-2 | TRBD1 | TRBV6-6 | NA | CASREPQQGDYGYTF | TGTGCCAGCAGAGAACCACAGCAGGGGGACTATGGCTACACCTTC
TRBJ2-6 | TRBD1 | TRBV27 | NA | CASSPGGAGANVLTF | TGTGCCAGCAGCCCAGGGGGCGCTGGGGCCAACGTCCTGACTTTC
TRBJ2-2 | TRBD1 | TRBV7-9 | NA | CASSRGQGDTGELFF | TGTGCCAGCAGCCGCGGACAGGGGGACACCGGGGAGCTGTTTTTT
TRBJ2-1 | TRBD2 | TRBV6-4 | NA | CASSGEAGAAYNEQFF | TGTGCCAGCAGTGGTGAAGCGGGGGCCGCCTACAATGAGCAGTTCTTC
TRBJ1-4 | NA | TRBV7-8 | NA | CASSFGTRPGNEKLFF | TGTGCCAGCAGCTTCGGCACCCGGCCGGGTAATGAAAAACTGTTTTTT
TRBJ1-1 | TRBD1 | TRBV27 | NA | CASRHRGTGTEAFF | TGTGCCAGCAGGCACAGGGGGACGGGCACTGAAGCTTTCTTT
TRBJ1-1 | NA | TRBV10-3 | few | CAISASRGTEAFF | TGTGCCATCAGTGCCAGTCGGGGAACTGAAGCTTTCTTT
TRBJ2-5 | TRBD2 | TRBV9 | NA | CASNQRGGLQETQYF | TGTGCCAGCAATCAGCGGGGGGGGCTCCAAGAGACCCAGTACTTC
TRBJ1-1 | NA | TRBV9 | once | CASSAGWKNTEAFF | TGTGCCAGCAGCGCCGGGTGGAAGAACACTGAAGCTTTCTTT
TRBJ1-1 | NA | TRBV9 | NA | CASSPSFGEANTEAFF | TGTGCCAGCAGCCCCTCCTTTGGGGAGGCGAACACTGAAGCTTTCTTT
TRBJ2-1 | NA | TRBV19 | NA | CASSTRASPYNEQFF | TGTGCCAGTAGTACCAGGGCTTCCCCCTACAATGAGCAGTTCTTC
TRBJ2-7 | NA | TRBV19 | NA | CASSSGQPYEQYF | TGTGCCAGTAGTTCCGGACAGCCCTACGAGCAGTACTTC
TRBJ2-7 | NA | TRBV30 | few | CAWSDSSYEQYF | TGTGCCTGGAGTGACAGCAGCTACGAGCAGTACTTC
TRBJ2-7 | TRBD1 | TRBV5-4 | NA | CASSPGGQGIYEQYF | TGTGCCAGCAGCCCAGGGGGACAGGGGATCTACGAGCAGTACTTC
TRBJ2-2 | TRBD1 | TRBV5-4 | NA | CASSLGQVPTGELFF | TGTGCCAGCAGCTTAGGACAGGTCCCCACCGGGGAGCTGTTTTTT
TRBJ1-1 | TRBD1 | TRBV2 | once | CASSVMDRGNTEAFF | TGTGCCAGCAGTGTGATGGACAGGGGGAACACTGAAGCTTTCTTT
TRBJ1-1 | NA | TRBV4-3 | NA | CASSETGFTEAFF | TGCGCCAGCAGCGAAACAGGGTTCACTGAAGCTTTCTTT
TRBJ1-5 | TRBD1 | TRBV5-6 | NA | CASSYGQGSPQHF | TGTGCCAGCAGCTACGGACAGGGTTCGCCCCAGCATTTT
TRBJ1-2 | NA | TRBV7-8 | NA | CASSLATGGYTF | TGTGCCAGCAGCTTAGCCACAGGGGGCTACACCTTC
TRBJ2-3 | NA | TRBV30 | NA | CAWSLEGRDTQYF | TGTGCCTGGAGTTTAGAAGGCAGGGATACGCAGTATTTT
TRBJ1-6 | NA | TRBV6-5 | NA | CATGGNSPLHF | TGTGCCACCGGAGGAAATTCACCCCTCCACTTT
TRBJ2-3 | NA | TRBV27 | NA | CASSTGSRSTDTQYF | TGTGCCAGCAGTACTGGTAGCAGAAGCACAGATACGCAGTATTTT
TRBJ2-1 | TRBD2 | TRBV25-1 | NA | CASSGTGTTRINEQFF | TGTGCCAGCAGTGGGACCGGGACTACCAGGATCAATGAGCAGTTCTTC
TRBJ2-3 | NA | TRBV7-3 | NA | CASSLGGATTDTQYF | TGTGCCAGCAGCTTAGGGGGGGCGACCACAGATACGCAGTATTTT
TRBJ2-3 | TRBD1 | TRBV30 | NA | CAWSVSGGRTDTQYF | TGTGCCTGGAGTGTATCAGGGGGTCGCACAGATACGCAGTATTTT
TRBJ1-1 | TRBD1 | TRBV27 | NA | CASRTTGVRTEAFF | TGTGCCAGCAGAACCACAGGGGTGCGAACTGAAGCTTTCTTT
TRBJ2-3 | NA | TRBV5-1 | NA | CASSLLSSSTDTQYF | TGCGCCAGCAGCTTACTGTCGTCTAGCACAGATACGCAGTATTTT
TRBJ2-3 | NA | TRBV9 | NA | CASSVAGASLLKTSTDTQYF | TGTGCCAGCAGCGTTGCGGGGGCTAGCTTGCTAAAAACTAGCACAGATACGCAGTATTTT